This T cell receptor beta chain was recorded in a study of T cell changes during pregnancy in multiple sclerosis. This CDR3 region has 16 residues. Germline V gene lookup returns CDR1 LNHDA and CDR2 SQIVND (reference sequence). The V end was cut by 2 bases, the J end by 0 bases, with 11 bases between. Data came from immunoSEQ multiplex PCR; TCRdb stores just in-frame clones and leaves some out. The sample has about 52,000 clones, approximately 92% seen once; the top ten hold less than 0.8%. The rearrangement uses TRBV19 and TRBJ2-1; weak D call: TRBD2 (6 bases). This TCR was recovered from a female donor with multiple sclerosis, enrolled in a pregnancy study. The specimen was CD4+ T cells from peripheral blood mononuclear cells, collected in the third trimester of pregnancy. CDR3 bases: TGTGCCAGTAGTATAATAGGCGGGGTCTCCTACAATGAGCAGTTCTTC. Translation gives CASSIIGGVSYNEQFF.